This T cell receptor (beta chain) is from a study of memory CD4+ T cells and cytomegalovirus serostatus. Study-level points and caveats: The CMV-associated TCR signature appears largely within the CD4+ memory repertoire.

This clone has more than one count but fewer than ten. Its antigen remains unknown. Libraries were prepared by immunoSEQ multiplex PCR; TCRdb keeps only in-frame clonotypes and omits some of them. Of about 56,000 clones in the sample, around 80% were seen once. Single viable CD3+CD4+CD8-CD45RO+ cells were sorted as the memory CD4+ T cells. Total CD4+ T cells were enriched by CD4 positive selection. Trimming shortened V by 1 base and J by 0 bases, and 26 bases separated the two germline ends. Germline V gene data show CDR1 as SGHRS and CDR2 as YFSETQ. The CDR3 covers 22 residues. The chain recombines TRBV5-1 with TRBJ2-6; D perhaps matches TRBD2 (6 bases). The sample was memory CD4+ T cells from blood. This clonotype originated in an adult in good health and CMV-seronegative. The CDR3 reads CASSLSWVRTTVDYSGANVLTF. The CDR3 nucleotides are TGCGCCAGCAGCTTGAGCTGGGTTCGGACTACCGTAGATTACTCTGGGGCCAACGTCCTGACTTTC.